This T cell receptor (beta chain) was captured by sequencing in a study of a mutant IDH1 vaccine in newly diagnosed glioma. Turning to the study itself: Mean patient age was approximately 40 years; around 60% were male and roughly 38% female. General study points: Induction of immune responses by the vaccine occurred in 85% to 95% of patients. Pseudoprogression appeared independent of alterations in top peripheral clonotypes.

V gave up 2 bases and J gave up 8 bases, with 15 bases separating them. CDR1 MNHNY and CDR2 SVGAGI come from the germline V gene (reference sequence). The CDR3 length is 15 residues. The data were produced by immunoSEQ multiplex PCR, yet TCRdb's version contains in-frame clones alone and is incomplete. The data show under 90,000 clones, with about four fifths seen just once and around 8.5% held by the top ten. As for time point: baseline, week 1 (first vaccination visit). Treatment described: pre-vaccination baseline after standard-of-care therapy. Each tumor in the donors was a new WHO grade 3 or 4 astrocytoma, IDH1-mutant and ATRX-lost. About this clone: The antigen remains unidentified.

The gene calls are TRBV6-6 and TRBJ2-2; possible D gene TRBD1, 5 bases. The sequence came from a man in his fifties or sixties with glioma. The material sequenced was PBMCs, taken from a glioma patient treated with radiotherapy, temozolomide or both. The CDR3 reads CASSYLTAGLGELFF. DNA of the CDR3: TGTGCCAGCAGTTACCTTACTGCAGGGTTGGGGGAGCTGTTTTTT.